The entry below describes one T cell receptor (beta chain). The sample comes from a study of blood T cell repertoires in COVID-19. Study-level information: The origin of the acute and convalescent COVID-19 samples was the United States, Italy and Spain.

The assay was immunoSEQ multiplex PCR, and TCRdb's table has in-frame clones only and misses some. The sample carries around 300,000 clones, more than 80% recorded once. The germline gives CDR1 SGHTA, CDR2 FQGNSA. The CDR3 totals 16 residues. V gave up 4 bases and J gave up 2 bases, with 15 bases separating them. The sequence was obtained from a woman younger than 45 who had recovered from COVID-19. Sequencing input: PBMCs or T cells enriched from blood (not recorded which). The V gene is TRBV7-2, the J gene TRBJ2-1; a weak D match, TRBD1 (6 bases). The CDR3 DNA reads TGTGCCAGCAGCTCCCGTGGGGGCTATACCTACAATGAGCAGTTCTTC. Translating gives CASSSRGGYTYNEQFF.